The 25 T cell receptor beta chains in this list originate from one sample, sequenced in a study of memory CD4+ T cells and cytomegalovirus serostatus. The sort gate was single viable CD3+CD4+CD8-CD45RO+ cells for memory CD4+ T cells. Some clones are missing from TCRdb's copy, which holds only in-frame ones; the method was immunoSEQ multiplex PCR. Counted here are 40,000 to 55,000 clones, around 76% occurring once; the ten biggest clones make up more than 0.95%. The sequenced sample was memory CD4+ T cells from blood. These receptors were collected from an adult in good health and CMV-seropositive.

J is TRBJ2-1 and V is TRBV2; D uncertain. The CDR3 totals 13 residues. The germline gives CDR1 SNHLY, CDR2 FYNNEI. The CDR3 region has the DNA TGTGCTATAGGTTTCCGGGCCTACAATGAGCAGTTCTTC. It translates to CAIGFRAYNEQFF.

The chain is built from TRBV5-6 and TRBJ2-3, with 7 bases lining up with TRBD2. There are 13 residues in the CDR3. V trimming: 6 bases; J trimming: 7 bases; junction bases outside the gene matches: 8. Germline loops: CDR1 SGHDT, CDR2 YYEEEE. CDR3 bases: TGTGCCAGCATCAAAAACGGGGGGAATACGCAGTATTTT. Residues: CASIKNGGNTQYF.

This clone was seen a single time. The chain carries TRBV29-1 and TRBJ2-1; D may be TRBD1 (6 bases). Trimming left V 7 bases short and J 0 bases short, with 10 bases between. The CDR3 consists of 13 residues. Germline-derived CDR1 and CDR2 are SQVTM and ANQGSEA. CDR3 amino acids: CSATGSSYNEQFF. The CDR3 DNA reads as TGCAGCGCTACAGGGAGCTCCTACAATGAGCAGTTCTTC.

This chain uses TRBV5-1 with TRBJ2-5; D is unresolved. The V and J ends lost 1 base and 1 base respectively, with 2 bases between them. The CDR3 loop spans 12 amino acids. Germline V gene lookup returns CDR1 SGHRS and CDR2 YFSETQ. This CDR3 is CASSLSQETQYF. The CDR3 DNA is TGCGCCAGCAGCTTGAGCCAAGAGACCCAGTACTTC.

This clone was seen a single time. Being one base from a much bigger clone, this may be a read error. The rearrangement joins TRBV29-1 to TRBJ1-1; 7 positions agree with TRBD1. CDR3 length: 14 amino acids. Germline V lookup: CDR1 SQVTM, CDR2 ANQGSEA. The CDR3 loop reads CGVTDRFMNTEAFF. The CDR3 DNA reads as TGCGGCGTCACGGACAGGTTCATGAACACTGAAGCTTTCTTT.

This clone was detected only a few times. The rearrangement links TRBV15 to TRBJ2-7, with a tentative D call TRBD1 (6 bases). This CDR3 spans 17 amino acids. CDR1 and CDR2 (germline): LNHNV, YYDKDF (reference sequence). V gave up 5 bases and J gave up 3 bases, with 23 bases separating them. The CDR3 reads CATSRGAPTGTGYEQYF. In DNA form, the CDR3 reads TGTGCCACCAGCCGAGGGGCTCCCACAGGGACGGGCTACGAGCAGTACTTC.

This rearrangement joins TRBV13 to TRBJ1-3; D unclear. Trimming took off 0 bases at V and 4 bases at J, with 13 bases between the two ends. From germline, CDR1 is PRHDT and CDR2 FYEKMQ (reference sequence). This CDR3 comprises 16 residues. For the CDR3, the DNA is TGTGCCAGCAGCTTAGGATCTGGGTACGCAGGAAACACCATATATTTT. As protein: CASSLGSGYAGNTIYF.

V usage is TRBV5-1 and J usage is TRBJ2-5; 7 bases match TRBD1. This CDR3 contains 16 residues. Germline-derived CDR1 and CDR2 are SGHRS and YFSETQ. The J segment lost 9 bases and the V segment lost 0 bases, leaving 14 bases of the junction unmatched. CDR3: CASSLGTGDPVGAQYF. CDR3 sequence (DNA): TGCGCCAGCAGCTTGGGTACAGGGGATCCGGTTGGGGCCCAGTACTTC.

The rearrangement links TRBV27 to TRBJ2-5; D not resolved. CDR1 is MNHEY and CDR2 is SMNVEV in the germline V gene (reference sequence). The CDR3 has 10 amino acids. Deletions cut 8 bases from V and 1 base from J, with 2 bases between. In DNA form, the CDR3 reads TGTGCCAGCGGCCAAGAGACCCAGTACTTC. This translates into CASGQETQYF.

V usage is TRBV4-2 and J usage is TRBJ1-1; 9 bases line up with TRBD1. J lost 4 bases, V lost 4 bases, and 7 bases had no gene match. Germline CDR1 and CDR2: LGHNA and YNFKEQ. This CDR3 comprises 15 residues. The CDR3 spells CASSPWTGESTEAFF. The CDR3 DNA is TGTGCCAGCAGCCCTTGGACAGGGGAGTCCACTGAAGCTTTCTTT.

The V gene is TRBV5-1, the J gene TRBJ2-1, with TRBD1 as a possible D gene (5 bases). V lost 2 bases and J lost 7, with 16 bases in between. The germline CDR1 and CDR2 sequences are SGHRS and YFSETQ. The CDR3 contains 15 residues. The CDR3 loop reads CASSFTGDLWNEQFF. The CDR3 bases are TGCGCCAGCAGCTTCACAGGAGATCTATGGAATGAGCAGTTCTTC. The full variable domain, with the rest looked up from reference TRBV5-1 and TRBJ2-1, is KAGVTQTPRYLIKTRGQQVTLSCSPISGHRSVSWYQQTPGQGLQFLFEYFSETQRNKGNFPGRFSGRQFSNSRSEMNVSTLELGDSALYLCASSFTGDLWNEQFFGPGTRLTVL.

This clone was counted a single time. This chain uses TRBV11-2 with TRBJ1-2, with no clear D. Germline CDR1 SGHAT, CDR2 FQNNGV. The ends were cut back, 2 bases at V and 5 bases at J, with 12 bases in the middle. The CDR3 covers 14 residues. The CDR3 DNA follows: TGTGCCAGCAGCTTAATCCCGGACGGGTATGGCTACACCTTC. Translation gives CASSLIPDGYGYTF.

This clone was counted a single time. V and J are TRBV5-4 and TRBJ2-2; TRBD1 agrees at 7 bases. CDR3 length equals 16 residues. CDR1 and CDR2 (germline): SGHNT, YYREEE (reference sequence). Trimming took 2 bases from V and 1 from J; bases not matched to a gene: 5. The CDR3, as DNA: TGTGCCAGCAGCTTTGGGGGACAGCTGAACACCGGGGAGCTGTTTTTT. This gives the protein CASSFGGQLNTGELFF. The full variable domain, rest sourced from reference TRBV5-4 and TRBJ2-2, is ETGVTQSPTHLIKTRGQQVTLRCSSQSGHNTVSWYQQALGQGPQFIFQYYREEENGRGNFPPRFSGLQFPNYSSELNVNALELDDSALYLCASSFGGQLNTGELFFGEGSRLTVL.

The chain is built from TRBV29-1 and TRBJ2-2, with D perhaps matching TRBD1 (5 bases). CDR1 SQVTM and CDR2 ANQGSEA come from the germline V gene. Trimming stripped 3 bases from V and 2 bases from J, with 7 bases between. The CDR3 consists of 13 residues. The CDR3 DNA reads TGCAGCGTTGACCAGGGTAACACCGGGGAGCTGTTTTTT. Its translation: CSVDQGNTGELFF.

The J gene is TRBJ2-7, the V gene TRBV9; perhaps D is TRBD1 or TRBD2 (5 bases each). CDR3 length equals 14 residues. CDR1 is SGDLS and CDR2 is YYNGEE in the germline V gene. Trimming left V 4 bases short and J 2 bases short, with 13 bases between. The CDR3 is CASSPEVQAYEQYF. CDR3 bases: TGTGCCAGCAGCCCGGAGGTACAGGCCTACGAGCAGTACTTC. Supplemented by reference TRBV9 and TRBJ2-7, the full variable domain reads DSGVTQTPKHLITATGQRVTLRCSPRSGDLSVYWYQQSLDQGLQFLIQYYNGEERAKGNILERFSAQQFPDLHSELNLSSLELGDSALYFCASSPEVQAYEQYFGPGTRLTVT.

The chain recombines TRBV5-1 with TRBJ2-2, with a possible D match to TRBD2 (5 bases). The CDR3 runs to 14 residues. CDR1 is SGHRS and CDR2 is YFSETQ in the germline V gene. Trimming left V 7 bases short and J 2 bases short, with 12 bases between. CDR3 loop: CASQAPGNTGELFF. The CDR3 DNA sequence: TGCGCCAGCCAAGCTCCGGGAAACACCGGGGAGCTGTTTTTT.

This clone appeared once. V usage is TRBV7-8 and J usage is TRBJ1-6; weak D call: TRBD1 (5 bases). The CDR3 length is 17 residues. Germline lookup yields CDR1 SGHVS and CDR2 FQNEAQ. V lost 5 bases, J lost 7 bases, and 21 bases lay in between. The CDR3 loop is CASSPPRRAGPNSPLHF. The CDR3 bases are TGTGCCAGCAGCCCACCCCGACGGGCAGGGCCAAATTCACCCCTCCACTTT.

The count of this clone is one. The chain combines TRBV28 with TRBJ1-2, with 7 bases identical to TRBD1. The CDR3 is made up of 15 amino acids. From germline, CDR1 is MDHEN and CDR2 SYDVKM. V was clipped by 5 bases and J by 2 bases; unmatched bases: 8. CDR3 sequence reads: CASSPPGTVNYGYTF. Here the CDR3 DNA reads TGTGCCAGCAGTCCTCCCGGGACAGTCAACTATGGCTACACCTTC.

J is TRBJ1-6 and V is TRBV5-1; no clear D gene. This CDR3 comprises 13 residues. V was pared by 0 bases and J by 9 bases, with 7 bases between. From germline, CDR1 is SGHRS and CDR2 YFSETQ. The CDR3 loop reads CASSLAPGSPLHF. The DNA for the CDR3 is TGCGCCAGCAGCTTGGCCCCCGGTTCACCCCTCCACTTT.

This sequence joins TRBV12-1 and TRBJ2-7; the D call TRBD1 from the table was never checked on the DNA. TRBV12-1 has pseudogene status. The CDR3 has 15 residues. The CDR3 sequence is CASSHRDRGPYEQYF. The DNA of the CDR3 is TGTGCCAGCAGCCACCGGGACAGGGGACCCTACGAGCAGTACTTC.

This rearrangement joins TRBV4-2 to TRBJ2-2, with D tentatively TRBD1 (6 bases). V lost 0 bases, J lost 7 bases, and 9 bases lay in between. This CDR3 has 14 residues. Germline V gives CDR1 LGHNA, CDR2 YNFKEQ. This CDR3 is CASSQDQGNGELFF. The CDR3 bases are TGTGCCAGCAGCCAAGACCAGGGGAACGGGGAGCTGTTTTTT.

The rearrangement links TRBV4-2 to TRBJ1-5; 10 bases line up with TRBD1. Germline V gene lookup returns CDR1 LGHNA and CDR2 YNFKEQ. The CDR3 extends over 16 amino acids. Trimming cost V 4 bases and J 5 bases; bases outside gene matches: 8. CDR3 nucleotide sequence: TGTGCCAGCAGCCCAGGGACAGGGGAGTCGGATCAGCCCCAGCATTTT. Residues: CASSPGTGESDQPQHF.

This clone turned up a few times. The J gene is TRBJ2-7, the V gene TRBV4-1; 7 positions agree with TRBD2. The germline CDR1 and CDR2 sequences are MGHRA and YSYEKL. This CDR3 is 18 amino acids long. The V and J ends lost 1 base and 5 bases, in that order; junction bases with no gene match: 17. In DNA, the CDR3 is TGCGCCAGCAGCCAAGGGACCGGGGGGAGCTACCGTCGGAACGAGCAGTACTTC. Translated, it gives CASSQGTGGSYRRNEQYF.

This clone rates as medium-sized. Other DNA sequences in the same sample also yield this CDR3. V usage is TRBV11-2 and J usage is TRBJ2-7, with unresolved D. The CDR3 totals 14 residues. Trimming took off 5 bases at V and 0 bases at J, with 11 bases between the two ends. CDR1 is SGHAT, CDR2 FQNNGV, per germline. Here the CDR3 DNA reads TGTGCCAGCAGCCCGGCGACCGGCTCCTACGAGCAGTACTTC. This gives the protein CASSPATGSYEQYF.

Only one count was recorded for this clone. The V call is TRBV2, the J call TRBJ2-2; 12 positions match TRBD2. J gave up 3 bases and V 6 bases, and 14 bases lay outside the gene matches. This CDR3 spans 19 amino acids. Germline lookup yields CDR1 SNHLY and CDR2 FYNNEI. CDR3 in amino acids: CASSALRASGGADTGELFF. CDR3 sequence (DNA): TGTGCCAGCAGCGCCCTGCGGGCTAGCGGGGGGGCGGACACCGGGGAGCTGTTTTTT. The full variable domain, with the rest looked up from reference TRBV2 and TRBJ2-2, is EPEVTQTPSHQVTQMGQEVILRCVPISNHLYFYWYRQILGQKVEFLVSFYNNEISEKSEIFDDQFSVERPDGSNFTLKIRSTKLEDSAMYFCASSALRASGGADTGELFFGEGSRLTVL.